Following are 20 T cell receptor beta chains from one sample sequenced in a study of graft-versus-host responses after intestinal transplantation. These receptors are not linked to any known antigen. TCRdb's copy holds only in-frame clones and misses some; the assay was immunoSEQ multiplex PCR. The sample carries over 65,000 clones, approximately 90% recorded once. The sequences come from unstimulated CD8+ T cells sorted from spleen or lymph node cells, collected before transplant. These receptors were taken from a human donor who was the organ donor for an intestinal transplant.

This clone turned up a few times. The chain carries TRBV7-9 and TRBJ2-7, with TRBD2 matching over 7 bases. With 5 bases clipped from V and 3 bases from J, the junction kept 7 bases outside the gene matches. CDR1 is SEHNR, CDR2 FQNEAQ, per germline (reference sequence). The CDR3 runs 14 residues. The CDR3 sequence: CASSPGGSGYEQYF. The CDR3 DNA reads as TGTGCCAGCAGCCCGGGGGGTAGCGGCTACGAGCAGTACTTC. Full variable domain (missing parts from reference TRBV7-9 and TRBJ2-7): DTGVSQNPRHKITKRGQNVTFRCDPISEHNRLYWYRQTLGQGPEFLTYFQNEAQLEKSRLLSDRFSAERPKGSFSTLEIQRTEQGDSAMYLCASSPGGSGYEQYFGPGTRLTVT.

The table lists this clone with a count of one. This rearrangement joins TRBV9 to TRBJ1-1; the match to TRBD1 covers 10 bases. The V gene's germline CDR1 is SGDLS and CDR2 YYNGEE. This CDR3 comprises 15 residues. J lost 4 bases, V lost 3 bases, and 6 bases had no gene match. The CDR3 nucleotides read TGTGCCAGCAGCGCCGGGACAGGGGTCACCACTGAAGCTTTCTTT. It is translated as CASSAGTGVTTEAFF.

This chain connects TRBV2 to TRBJ2-3; D ambiguous. Trimming pared 1 base from V and 3 bases from J, leaving 14 bases between. The CDR3 spans 16 residues. Looked up from germline, CDR1 is SNHLY and CDR2 is FYNNEI. The CDR3 spells CASSEGDWTWTDTQYF. In DNA, the CDR3 is TGTGCCAGCAGTGAAGGAGACTGGACCTGGACAGATACGCAGTATTTT.

CDR3 nucleotide sequence: TGTGCCAGCAGCCCGAGGACAGGGCAAAACACTGAAGCTTTCTTT. This encodes CASSPRTGQNTEAFF. The V call is TRBV5-4, the J call TRBJ1-1; 8 nucleotides agree with TRBD1. The J segment lost 2 bases and the V segment lost 4 bases, leaving 7 bases of the junction unmatched. CDR3 length equals 15 residues. Germline CDR1 and CDR2: SGHNT and YYREEE (reference sequence).

The rearrangement links TRBV6-1 to TRBJ2-7; D call uncertain. Germline V lookup: CDR1 MNHNS, CDR2 SASEGT. CDR3 length: 15 amino acids. V lost 3 bases and J lost 2, with 14 bases in between. The CDR3 here is CASSEITLTTYEQYF. The CDR3 DNA sequence: TGTGCCAGCAGTGAGATTACACTTACAACCTACGAGCAGTACTTC.

The chain has TRBV6-4 and TRBJ2-2; 9 bases align to TRBD1. The trim removed 5 bases at V and 2 bases at J, leaving 3 bases unmatched. Germline V CDR1 and CDR2: MRHNA, SNTAGT. The CDR3 contains 15 residues. The CDR3 sequence: CASSSTGGNTGELFF. CDR3 DNA sequence: TGTGCCAGCAGTTCGACAGGGGGAAACACCGGGGAGCTGTTTTTT.

The chain combines TRBV19 with TRBJ1-2, with 9 positions matching TRBD1. Trimming removed 2 bases from V and 4 bases from J; junction bases left unmatched: 11. This CDR3 comprises 17 residues. Germline lookup yields CDR1 LNHDA and CDR2 SQIVND (reference sequence). CDR3 DNA: TGTGCCAGTAGTATATGGGTTTTGGGGACAGGGATCTATGGCTACACCTTC. Translated, it gives CASSIWVLGTGIYGYTF.

The chain recombines TRBV7-9 with TRBJ2-7; D is unclear. The CDR3 totals 12 residues. Germline V gene sequence: CDR1 SEHNR, CDR2 FQNEAQ (reference sequence). Deletions cut 0 bases from V and 2 bases from J, with 2 bases between. The CDR3 DNA reads as TGTGCCAGCAGCTTAGCTCCCTACGAGCAGTACTTC. Translating it yields CASSLAPYEQYF.

The rearrangement uses TRBV4-1 and TRBJ1-2, with D unclear. The length of the CDR3 is 15 residues. Germline assignment: CDR1 MGHRA and CDR2 YSYEKL. V lost 1 base, J lost 4 bases, and 13 bases lay in between. The DNA for the CDR3 is TGCGCCAGCAGCCAAGGTCTGGGCTTTGGCTATGGCTACACCTTC. This sequence encodes CASSQGLGFGYGYTF.

The V call is TRBV4-1, the J call TRBJ1-1; 8 nucleotides align to TRBD1. Trimming took 0 bases from V and 5 from J; bases not matched to a gene: 17. Germline V gene data show CDR1 as MGHRA and CDR2 as YSYEKL. The CDR3 spans 19 residues. The CDR3 DNA reads TGCGCCAGCAGCCAAGACGCCGACCCAGGGGGCCCCTTGGTAACTGAAGCTTTCTTT. Its translation: CASSQDADPGGPLVTEAFF.

The chain joins TRBV7-4 to TRBJ2-1, with D perhaps TRBD1 (6 bases). Trimming shortened V by 5 bases and J by 6 bases, and 20 bases separated the two germline ends. Germline V gene sequence: CDR1 SGHVT, CDR2 SQSDAQ. This CDR3 is built from 16 residues. The CDR3 DNA reads TGTGCCAGCAGCAAAATCGGACAGACCCCCCCCAATGAGCAGTTCTTC. Its protein product is CASSKIGQTPPNEQFF.

The chain links TRBV19 to TRBJ1-4; 7 positions match TRBD1. This CDR3 is 16 amino acids long. The V gene's germline CDR1 is LNHDA and CDR2 SQIVND (reference sequence). V lost 4 bases, J lost 4 bases, and 9 bases stayed unmatched. CDR3 DNA sequence: TGTGCCAGTAGTAACCCACGGACAGGCCTTAATGAAAAACTGTTTTTT. The encoded protein is CASSNPRTGLNEKLFF.

The chain carries TRBV14 and TRBJ1-4; no reliable D call. CDR1 and CDR2 from the germline V gene are SGHDN and FVKESK. V lost 1 base, J lost 0 bases, and 12 bases lay in between. This CDR3 contains 17 residues. CDR3 bases: TGTGCCAGCAGCCAAGGGAGGGAGGATGCAACTAATGAAAAACTGTTTTTT. Residues: CASSQGREDATNEKLFF.

The chain couples TRBV6-5 to TRBJ1-2; D is uncertain. This CDR3 spans 14 amino acids. V gave up 2 bases and J gave up 1 base, with 8 bases separating them. Germline CDR1 and CDR2: MNHEY and SVGAGI. CDR3 DNA sequence: TGTGCCAGCAGTTACAGCCAGATTAACTATGGCTACACCTTC. Translated: CASSYSQINYGYTF.

The chain combines TRBV7-6 with TRBJ1-2, with TRBD1 identical over 8 bases. V lost 3 bases to trimming and J lost 1 base; unmatched junction nucleotides: 7. Germline V gene data show CDR1 as SGHVS and CDR2 as FNYEAQ. CDR3 length: 16 residues. The CDR3: CASSFPYRGGNYGYTF. DNA for the CDR3: TGTGCCAGCAGCTTTCCGTACAGGGGGGGTAACTATGGCTACACCTTC. Combining the CDR3 with reference TRBV7-6 and TRBJ1-2 gives the whole variable domain GAGVSQSPRYKVTKRGQDVALRCDPISGHVSLYWYRQALGQGPEFLTYFNYEAQQDKSGLPNDRFSAERPEGSISTLTIQRTEQRDSAMYRCASSFPYRGGNYGYTFGSGTRLTVV.

V usage is TRBV6-1 and J usage is TRBJ1-1, with 9 bases that match TRBD1. The CDR3 extends over 16 amino acids. Losses at the gene ends were 2 bases for V and 0 bases for J; bases not matched to a gene: 4. The V gene's germline CDR1 is MNHNS and CDR2 SASEGT. The CDR3, as DNA: TGTGCCAGCAGTGAAAGGACAGGGGTGATGAACACTGAAGCTTTCTTT. Translating it yields CASSERTGVMNTEAFF.

This chain links TRBV11-2 with TRBJ2-7; D is unresolved. The germline V and J ends were trimmed by 5 bases and 2 bases, with 1 base remaining between them. CDR1 and CDR2 from the germline V gene are SGHAT and FQNNGV. This CDR3 contains 10 residues. The CDR3 DNA sequence: TGTGCCAGCAGCGCCTACGAGCAGTACTTC. This sequence encodes CASSAYEQYF.

V gene TRBV11-2 combines with J gene TRBJ2-7, with 11 positions matching TRBD2. This CDR3 contains 14 residues. V lost 4 bases to trimming and J lost 5 bases; unmatched junction nucleotides: 4. Per germline, CDR1 SGHAT and CDR2 FQNNGV. CDR3 bases: TGTGCCAGCAGCTCCCAACTAGCGGGAGACGAGCAGTACTTC. Protein sequence: CASSSQLAGDEQYF.

The rearrangement links TRBV4-1 to TRBJ2-7; possible D gene TRBD2, 6 bases. This CDR3 region has 14 residues. Deletions cut 0 bases from V and 7 bases from J, with 13 bases between. Germline CDR1 and CDR2: MGHRA and YSYEKL. CDR3 residues: CASSQDWDLGEQYF. The CDR3 DNA sequence: TGCGCCAGCAGCCAAGATTGGGACTTGGGAGAGCAGTACTTC.

The CDR3 loop reads CAGGANQPQHF. CDR3 nucleotide sequence: TGTGCCGGAGGGGCGAATCAGCCCCAGCATTTT. This chain links TRBV6-5 with TRBJ1-5; possibly TRBD1 for D (5 bases). The CDR3 has 11 residues. The V end was cut by 11 bases, the J end by 4 bases, with 9 bases between. Germline CDR1 MNHEY, CDR2 SVGAGI.